The 23 T cell receptor beta chains given below trace back to one sample, sequenced in a study of T cell repertoires in cytomegalovirus infection. Using its own MiXCR run on the reads, TCRdb lists one record per CDR3 protein. The sample lists approximately 180,000 distinct CDR3 sequences, roughly 9.8% occurring once. Sequenced material: PBMCs. The receptors come from a human donor in good health (CMV status not recorded). Some clones in this sample may be carry-over from other donors' samples.

The table lists this clonotype with a few counts. This chain connects TRBV28 to TRBJ2-1, with D perhaps matching TRBD2 (5 bases). V dropped 1 base and J dropped 3 bases, with 25 bases sitting between them. This CDR3 region has 20 residues. Germline CDR1 MDHEN, CDR2 SYDVKM. CDR3 nucleotides: TGTGCCAGCAGTTTATTTAGGATGGCGGACTCACGTAGGTTCTACAATGAGCAGTTCTTC. Translation: CASSLFRMADSRRFYNEQFF.

This clonotype was detected many times. The rearrangement links TRBV7-2 to TRBJ1-1; D unclear. Trimming removed 2 bases from V and 2 bases from J, with 9 bases in between. The CDR3 spans 14 residues. Germline CDR1 is SGHTA and CDR2 is FQGNSA. CDR3 DNA sequence: TGTGCCAGCAGCTTAAATCTAATCAACACTGAAGCTTTCTTT. This translates into CASSLNLINTEAFF.

This clonotype occurred a few times. The chain recombines TRBV27 with TRBJ1-2, with a tentative D call TRBD1 (6 bases). There are 17 residues in the CDR3. With 3 bases removed from V and 2 bases from J, the gap between germline ends came to 19 bases. Germline V gives CDR1 MNHEY, CDR2 SMNVEV (reference sequence). Here the CDR3 reads CASSLSLWGARNYGYTF. The CDR3, as DNA: TGTGCCAGCAGTTTGAGCTTGTGGGGGGCTCGCAACTATGGCTACACCTTC.

This clonotype was counted between two and nine times. The gene calls are TRBV6-2 or TRBV6-3 and TRBJ2-7; 11 bases match TRBD2. Trimming at V came to 6 bases and at J to 3 bases, leaving 10 bases not matched to a gene. This CDR3 contains 16 residues. Germline V gene data show CDR1 as MNHEY and CDR2 as SVGEGT. The CDR3 DNA reads TGTGCCAGCAGACACGGGACTAGCGGATCCTACTACGAGCAGTACTTC. It encodes CASRHGTSGSYYEQYF.

V gene TRBV20-1 combines with J gene TRBJ2-6; the match to TRBD2 covers 10 bases. Germline CDR1 and CDR2: DFQATT and SNEGSKA (reference sequence). J gave up 0 bases and V 0 bases, and 11 bases lay outside the gene matches. This CDR3 is built from 20 residues. The CDR3 DNA reads TGCAGTGCTAGAGATCTAGGGCTAGCGGGGGACCTCTCTGGGGCCAACGTCCTGACTTTC. Encoded protein: CSARDLGLAGDLSGANVLTF.

This clonotype showed up many times. This chain links TRBV7-2 with TRBJ1-2; possible D gene TRBD1, 5 bases. CDR3 size: 13 residues. Germline CDR1 SGHTA, CDR2 FQGNSA. With 5 bases removed from V and 8 bases from J, the gap between germline ends came to 15 bases. The CDR3: CASSRGLSEGYTF. The CDR3 coding sequence is TGTGCCAGCAGCCGGGGACTCTCGGAGGGCTACACCTTC.

In its sample, this clonotype was seen many times. This rearrangement joins TRBV7-2 to TRBJ1-2, with 10 bases fitting TRBD1. With 3 bases clipped from V and 8 bases from J, the junction kept 6 bases outside the gene matches. Germline-derived CDR1 and CDR2 are SGHTA and FQGNSA. This CDR3 spans 14 amino acids. The CDR3 loop is CASSLDRGFRGYTF. For the CDR3, the DNA is TGTGCCAGCAGCTTGGACAGGGGGTTTAGGGGCTACACCTTC.

The CDR3 nucleotides read TGTGCCATCAGGGAAGGCGAACAGGGGCTCACTAACTATGGCTACACCTTC. Translated: CAIREGEQGLTNYGYTF. This rearrangement joins TRBV10-3 to TRBJ1-2; 7 nucleotides match TRBD1. The trim removed 6 bases at V and 0 bases at J, leaving 13 bases unmatched. The CDR3 length is 17 residues. Germline V lookup: CDR1 ENHRY, CDR2 SYGVKD.

This clonotype was observed a handful of times. The chain combines TRBV29-1 with TRBJ1-2, with a tentative D call TRBD1 (6 bases). The CDR3 spans 14 residues. Trimming stripped 3 bases from V and 2 bases from J, with 13 bases between. Germline CDR1 and CDR2: SQVTM and ANQGSEA. The CDR3 region is CSVEAGVSNYGYTF. In nucleotides, the CDR3 is TGCAGCGTTGAGGCAGGGGTATCCAACTATGGCTACACCTTC.

This clonotype was seen more than once but under ten times. The rearrangement links TRBV5-1 to TRBJ2-3; 8 bases match TRBD1. J lost 6 bases, V lost 0 bases, and 6 bases had no gene match. CDR1 SGHRS and CDR2 YFSETQ come from the germline V gene. CDR3 length: 15 residues. The CDR3 DNA sequence: TGCGCCAGCAGCTTGGGACAGGGGTCAGCCGATACGCAGTATTTT. This gives the protein CASSLGQGSADTQYF.

This clonotype was detected ten times or more. The gene calls are TRBV18 and TRBJ1-2; D is perhaps TRBD1 (5 bases). Deletions cut 2 bases from V and 5 bases from J, with 12 bases between. The germline V gene has CDR1 KGHSH and CDR2 LQKENI. The CDR3 contains 14 residues. In DNA form, the CDR3 reads TGTGCCAGCTCACCAAGCGGGGCTCTTTATGGCTACACCTTC. Translation gives CASSPSGALYGYTF.

This clonotype was counted at least ten times. The CDR3 DNA is TGTGCCAGCAGTCCGCCGGGACAGGGTCGGGATCAGCCCCAGCATTTT. Translated: CASSPPGQGRDQPQHF. V usage is TRBV28 and J usage is TRBJ1-5, with TRBD1 matching over 9 bases. CDR3 length: 16 residues. Germline V gene data show CDR1 as MDHEN and CDR2 as SYDVKM. The V and J ends lost 5 bases and 5 bases, in that order; junction bases with no gene match: 10.

The chain joins TRBV20-1 to TRBJ1-1, with D tentatively TRBD1 (6 bases). Germline V lookup: CDR1 DFQATT, CDR2 SNEGSKA (reference sequence). V was shortened by 2 bases and J by 0 bases, with 10 bases between the two germline ends. CDR3 size: 14 residues. The DNA of the CDR3 is TGCAGTGCTAGATCCGGACAGCTGAACACTGAAGCTTTCTTT. Translated, it gives CSARSGQLNTEAFF.

This clonotype was picked up a small number of times. The gene calls are TRBV10-1 and TRBJ2-3, with TRBD2 matching over 11 bases. V shed 5 bases, J shed 2 bases, and the junction held 9 bases outside the gene matches. Germline-derived CDR1 and CDR2 are WNHNN and SYGVQD (reference sequence). CDR3 length equals 17 residues. This CDR3 reads CASSQTTSGVPTDTQYF. The CDR3 DNA follows: TGCGCCAGCAGTCAAACGACTAGCGGGGTCCCCACAGATACGCAGTATTTT.

Only a few counts were recorded for this clonotype. CDR3 loop: CASSEIRGQAETQYF. The CDR3, as DNA: TGTGCCAGCAGTGAAATCAGGGGGCAGGCAGAGACCCAGTACTTC. The chain uses TRBV2 and TRBJ2-5, with 8 bases fitting TRBD1. This CDR3 has 15 residues. J lost 4 bases, V lost 2 bases, and 6 bases had no gene match. Germline CDR1 reads SNHLY; CDR2 reads FYNNEI. The variable domain in full, with the rest retrieved from reference TRBV2 and TRBJ2-5, is EPEVTQTPSHQVTQMGQEVILRCVPISNHLYFYWYRQILGQKVEFLVSFYNNEISEKSEIFDDQFSVERPDGSNFTLKIRSTKLEDSAMYFCASSEIRGQAETQYFGPGTRLLVL.

This clonotype was observed at least ten times. The chain carries TRBV11-2 and TRBJ2-5, with unresolved D. With 1 base removed from V and 5 bases from J, the gap between germline ends came to 8 bases. The CDR3 is 13 amino acids. Germline CDR1 SGHAT, CDR2 FQNNGV. The CDR3 region is CASSLAVAETQYF. The CDR3, as DNA: TGTGCCAGCAGCTTAGCTGTGGCTGAGACCCAGTACTTC. The complete variable domain, with remaining parts taken from reference TRBV11-2 and TRBJ2-5, reads EAGVAQSPRYKIIEKRQSVAFWCNPISGHATLYWYQQILGQGPKLLIQFQNNGVVDDSQLPKDRFSAERLKGVDSTLKIQPAKLEDSAVYLCASSLAVAETQYFGPGTRLLVL.

The sample holds many counts of this clonotype. The V call is TRBV6-2 or TRBV6-3, the J call TRBJ2-7, with D hard to call. From germline, CDR1 is MNHEY and CDR2 SVGEGT. The germline V and J ends were trimmed by 7 bases and 0 bases, with 4 bases remaining between them. The CDR3 covers 11 residues. CDR3 region: CASTNSYEQYF. The CDR3 nucleotides are TGTGCCAGCACGAACTCCTACGAGCAGTACTTC.

This clonotype was seen at least ten times. The V call is TRBV7-2, the J call TRBJ2-7; TRBD2 aligns across 10 bases. The CDR3 is 18 residues long. Germline V gene data show CDR1 as SGHTA and CDR2 as FQGNSA. With V trimmed by 3 bases and J by 0 bases, 11 bases remained unmatched. CDR3 sequence: CASSFYESLAGASYEQYF. CDR3 nucleotides: TGTGCCAGCAGCTTCTACGAATCCCTAGCGGGGGCCTCCTACGAGCAGTACTTC.

This clonotype was counted at least ten times. The chain combines TRBV7-2 with TRBJ2-7; D gene unclear. With 9 bases removed from V and 2 bases from J, the gap between germline ends came to 20 bases. The CDR3 has 15 amino acids. The V gene's germline CDR1 is SGHTA and CDR2 FQGNSA. The CDR3 DNA is TGTGCCAGTTACCAGCTTGGGGAAGCGACCTACGAGCAGTACTTC. This sequence encodes CASYQLGEATYEQYF.

This clonotype showed up many times. The V call is TRBV6-1, the J call TRBJ2-2, with D maybe TRBD2 (7 bases). V was trimmed by 4 bases and J by 2 bases, leaving 17 bases between them. Per germline, CDR1 MNHNS and CDR2 SASEGT. The CDR3 has 17 residues. CDR3 DNA sequence: TGTGCCAGCAGTGCCTTCCATGCGGGGGCAAACACCGGGGAGCTGTTTTTT. It encodes CASSAFHAGANTGELFF.

This clonotype was seen repeatedly, ten times or more. V usage is TRBV7-8 and J usage is TRBJ1-6, with D unclear. The germline V and J ends were trimmed by 2 bases and 6 bases, with 14 bases remaining between them. Germline V gene lookup returns CDR1 SGHVS and CDR2 FQNEAQ. This CDR3 region has 16 residues. In DNA form, the CDR3 reads TGTGCCAGCAGCTTATCGACGGGAGCGGGTAATTCACCCCTCCACTTT. Translating it yields CASSLSTGAGNSPLHF. The full variable domain, in which reference TRBV7-8 and TRBJ1-6 provide the parts outside the CDR3, is GAGVSQSPRYKVAKRGQDVALRCDPISGHVSLFWYQQALGQGPEFLTYFQNEAQLDKSGLPSDRFFAERPEGSVSTLKIQRTQQEDSAVYLCASSLSTGAGNSPLHFGNGTRLTVT.

This clonotype was observed a handful of times. This sequence joins TRBV12-3 or TRBV12-4 and TRBJ1-4; D is unclear. This CDR3 comprises 14 residues. V was shortened by 5 bases and J by 3 bases, with 10 bases between the two germline ends. CDR3 nucleotide sequence: TGTGCCAGCAGTCCGCCTGCGTCTAATGAAAAACTGTTTTTT. Protein product: CASSPPASNEKLFF.

V usage is TRBV12-3 or TRBV12-4 and J usage is TRBJ1-2; D is unresolved. The CDR3 length is 13 residues. Trimming took off 3 bases at V and 6 bases at J, with 11 bases between the two ends. CDR3 sequence reads: CASSFGVLDGYTF. The CDR3 DNA is TGTGCCAGCAGTTTTGGTGTGCTGGATGGCTACACCTTC.